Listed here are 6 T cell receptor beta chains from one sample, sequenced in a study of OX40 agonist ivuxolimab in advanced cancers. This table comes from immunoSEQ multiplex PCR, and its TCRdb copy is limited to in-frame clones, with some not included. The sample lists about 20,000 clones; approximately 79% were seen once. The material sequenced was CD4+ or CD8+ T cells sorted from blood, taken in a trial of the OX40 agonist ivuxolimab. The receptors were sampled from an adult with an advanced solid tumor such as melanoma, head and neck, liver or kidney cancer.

CDR3: CASSWTVSNTGELFF. The CDR3 nucleotides read TGTGCCAGCAGTTGGACCGTTTCGAACACCGGGGAGCTGTTTTTT. V is TRBV6-1 and J is TRBJ2-2; no reliable D call. Trimming left V 5 bases short and J 0 bases short, with 10 bases between. This CDR3 is 15 amino acids long. Germline-derived CDR1 and CDR2 are MNHNS and SASEGT.

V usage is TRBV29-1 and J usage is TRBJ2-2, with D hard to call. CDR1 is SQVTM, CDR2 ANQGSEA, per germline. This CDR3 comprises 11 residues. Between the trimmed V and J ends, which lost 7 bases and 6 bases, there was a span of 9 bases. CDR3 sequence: CSALKSGELFF. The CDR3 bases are TGCAGCGCCTTAAAATCCGGGGAGCTGTTTTTT.

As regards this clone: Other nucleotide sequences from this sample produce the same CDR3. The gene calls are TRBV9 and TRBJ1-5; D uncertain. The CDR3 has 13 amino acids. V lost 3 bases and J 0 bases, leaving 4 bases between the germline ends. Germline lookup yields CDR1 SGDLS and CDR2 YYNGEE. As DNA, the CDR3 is TGTGCCAGCAGCGCATATAGCAATCAGCCCCAGCATTTT. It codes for CASSAYSNQPQHF.

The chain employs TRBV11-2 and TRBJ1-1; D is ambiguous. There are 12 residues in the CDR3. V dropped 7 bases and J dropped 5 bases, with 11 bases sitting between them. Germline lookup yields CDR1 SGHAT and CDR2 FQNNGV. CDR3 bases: TGTGCCAGCAAGACCATGGGGACTGAAGCTTTCTTT. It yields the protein CASKTMGTEAFF.

CDR3 sequence (DNA): TGCGCCAGCAGCCAGGGCAACTTCTTCTCCTACGAGCAGTACTTC. This gives the protein CASSQGNFFSYEQYF. This chain connects TRBV4-3 to TRBJ2-7; D uncertain. The CDR3 is made up of 15 amino acids. V shed 3 bases and J shed 0 bases, with 12 bases lying between them. Looked up from germline, CDR1 is LGHNA and CDR2 is YSLEER.

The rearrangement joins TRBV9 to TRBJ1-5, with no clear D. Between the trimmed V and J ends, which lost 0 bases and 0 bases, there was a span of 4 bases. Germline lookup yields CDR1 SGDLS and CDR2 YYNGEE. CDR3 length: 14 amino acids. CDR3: CASSVGSSNQPQHF. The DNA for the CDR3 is TGTGCCAGCAGCGTAGGAAGTAGCAATCAGCCCCAGCATTTT. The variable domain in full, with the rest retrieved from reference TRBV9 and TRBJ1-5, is DSGVTQTPKHLITATGQRVTLRCSPRSGDLSVYWYQQSLDQGLQFLIQYYNGEERAKGNILERFSAQQFPDLHSELNLSSLELGDSALYFCASSVGSSNQPQHFGDGTRLSIL.